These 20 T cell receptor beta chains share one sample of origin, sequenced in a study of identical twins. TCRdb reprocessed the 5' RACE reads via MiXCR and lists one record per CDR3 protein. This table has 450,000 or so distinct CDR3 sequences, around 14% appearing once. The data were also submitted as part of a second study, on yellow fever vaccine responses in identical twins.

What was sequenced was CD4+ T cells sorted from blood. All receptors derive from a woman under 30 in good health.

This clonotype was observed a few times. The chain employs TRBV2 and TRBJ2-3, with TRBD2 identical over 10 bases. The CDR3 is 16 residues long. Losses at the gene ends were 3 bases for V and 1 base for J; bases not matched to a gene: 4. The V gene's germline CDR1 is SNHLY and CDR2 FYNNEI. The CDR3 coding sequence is TGTGCCAGCAGTGATGCGCTAGCGGGGGGCACAGATACGCAGTATTTT. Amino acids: CASSDALAGGTDTQYF.

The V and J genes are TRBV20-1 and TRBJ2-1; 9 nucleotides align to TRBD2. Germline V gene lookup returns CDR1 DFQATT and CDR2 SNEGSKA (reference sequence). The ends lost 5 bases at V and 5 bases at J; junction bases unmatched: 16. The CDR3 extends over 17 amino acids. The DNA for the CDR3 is TGCAGTGCTCCCCCAGCTGGCGGGAGGGCCCTACACAATGAGCAGTTCTTC. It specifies CSAPPAGGRALHNEQFF.

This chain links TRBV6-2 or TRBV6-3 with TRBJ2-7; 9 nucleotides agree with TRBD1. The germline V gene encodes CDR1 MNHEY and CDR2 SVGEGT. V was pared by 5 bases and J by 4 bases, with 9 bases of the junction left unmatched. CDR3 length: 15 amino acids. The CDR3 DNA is TGTGCCAGCAGTGGATCCGGGACAGGGCTGTACGAGCAGTACTTC. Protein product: CASSGSGTGLYEQYF.

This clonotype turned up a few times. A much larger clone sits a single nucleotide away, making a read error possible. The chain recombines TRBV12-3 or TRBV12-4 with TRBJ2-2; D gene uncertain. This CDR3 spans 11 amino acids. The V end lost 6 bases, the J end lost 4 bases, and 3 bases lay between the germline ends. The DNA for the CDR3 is TGTGCCAGCAGGTCCACCGGGGAGCTGTTTTTT. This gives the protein CASRSTGELFF.

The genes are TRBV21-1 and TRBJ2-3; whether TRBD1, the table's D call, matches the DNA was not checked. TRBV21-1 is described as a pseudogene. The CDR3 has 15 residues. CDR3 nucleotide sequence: TGTGCCAGCAGCAATCCCAGCAGGGATACAGATACGCAGTATTTT. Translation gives CASSNPSRDTDTQYF.

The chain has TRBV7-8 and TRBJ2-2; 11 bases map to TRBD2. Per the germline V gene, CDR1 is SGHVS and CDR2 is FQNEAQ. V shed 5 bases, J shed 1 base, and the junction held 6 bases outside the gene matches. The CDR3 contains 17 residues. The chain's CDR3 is CASSPRTSGQNTGELFF. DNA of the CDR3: TGTGCCAGCAGCCCCAGGACTAGCGGGCAGAACACCGGGGAGCTGTTTTTT.

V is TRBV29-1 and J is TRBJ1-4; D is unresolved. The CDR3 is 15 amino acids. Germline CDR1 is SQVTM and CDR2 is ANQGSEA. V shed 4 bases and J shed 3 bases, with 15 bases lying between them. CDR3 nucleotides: TGCAGCGTTGGGGAATCGTTGGACGCTAATGAAAAACTGTTTTTT. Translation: CSVGESLDANEKLFF.

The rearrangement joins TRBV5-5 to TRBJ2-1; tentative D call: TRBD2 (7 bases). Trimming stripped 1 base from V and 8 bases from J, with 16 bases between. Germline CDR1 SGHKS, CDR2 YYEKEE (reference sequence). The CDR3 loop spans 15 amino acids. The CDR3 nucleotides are TGTGCCAGCAGCTTGATAGGGGGGGTTAGCGATGAGCAGTTCTTC. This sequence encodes CASSLIGGVSDEQFF.

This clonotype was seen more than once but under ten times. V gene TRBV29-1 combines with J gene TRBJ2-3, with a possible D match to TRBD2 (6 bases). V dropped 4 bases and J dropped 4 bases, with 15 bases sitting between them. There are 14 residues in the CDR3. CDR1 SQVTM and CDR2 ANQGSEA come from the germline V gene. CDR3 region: CSVADLWGADTQYF. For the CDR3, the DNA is TGCAGCGTTGCCGACCTTTGGGGGGCAGATACGCAGTATTTT.

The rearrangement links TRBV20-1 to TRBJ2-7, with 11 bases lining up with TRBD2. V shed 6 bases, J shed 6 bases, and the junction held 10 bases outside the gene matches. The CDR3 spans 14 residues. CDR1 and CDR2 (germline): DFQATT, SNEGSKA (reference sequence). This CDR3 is CSAAFSGGALEQYF. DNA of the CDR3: TGCAGTGCCGCATTTAGCGGGGGGGCCCTCGAGCAGTACTTC.

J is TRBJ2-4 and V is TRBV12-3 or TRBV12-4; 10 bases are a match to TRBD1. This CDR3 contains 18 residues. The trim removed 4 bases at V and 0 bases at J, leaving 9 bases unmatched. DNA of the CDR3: TGTGCCAGCAGTTACTGGACAGGGGGAATGCTAGCCAAAAACATTCAGTACTTC. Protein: CASSYWTGGMLAKNIQYF.

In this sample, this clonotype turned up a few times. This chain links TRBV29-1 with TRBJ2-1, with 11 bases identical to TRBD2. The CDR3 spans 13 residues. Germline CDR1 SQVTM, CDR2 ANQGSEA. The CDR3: CRATSGAYNEQFF. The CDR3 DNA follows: TGCAGAGCGACTAGCGGGGCTTACAATGAGCAGTTCTTC.

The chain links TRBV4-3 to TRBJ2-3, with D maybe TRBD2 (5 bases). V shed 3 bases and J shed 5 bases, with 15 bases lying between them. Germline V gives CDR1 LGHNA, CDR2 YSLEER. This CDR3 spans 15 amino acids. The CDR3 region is CASSQSNREQDTQYF. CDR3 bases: TGCGCCAGCAGCCAGAGTAACCGGGAACAAGATACGCAGTATTTT.

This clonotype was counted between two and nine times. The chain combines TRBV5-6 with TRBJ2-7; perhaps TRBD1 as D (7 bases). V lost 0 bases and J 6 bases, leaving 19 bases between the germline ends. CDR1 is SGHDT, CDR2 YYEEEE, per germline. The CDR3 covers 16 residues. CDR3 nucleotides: TGTGCCAGCAGCTTGGGGTATGGCAGGGGGGATGGCGAGCAGTACTTC. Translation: CASSLGYGRGDGEQYF. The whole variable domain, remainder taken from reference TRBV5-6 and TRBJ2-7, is DAGVTQSPTHLIKTRGQQVTLRCSPKSGHDTVSWYQQALGQGPQFIFQYYEEEERQRGNFPDRFSGHQFPNYSSELNVNALLLGDSALYLCASSLGYGRGDGEQYFGPGTRLTVT.

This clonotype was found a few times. CDR3 residues: CAATDNYGYTF. CDR3 nucleotides: TGTGCCGCGACAGATAACTATGGCTACACCTTC. The V and J genes are TRBV12-3 or TRBV12-4 and TRBJ1-2, with D tentatively TRBD1 (5 bases). The ends were cut back, 11 bases at V and 1 base at J, with 8 bases in the middle. The CDR3 loop spans 11 amino acids.

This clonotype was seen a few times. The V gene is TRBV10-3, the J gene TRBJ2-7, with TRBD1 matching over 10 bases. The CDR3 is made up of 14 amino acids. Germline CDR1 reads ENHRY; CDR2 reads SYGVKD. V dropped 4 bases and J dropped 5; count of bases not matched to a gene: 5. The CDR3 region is CAISVGTGANEQYF. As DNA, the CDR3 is TGTGCCATCAGTGTCGGGACAGGGGCAAACGAGCAGTACTTC.

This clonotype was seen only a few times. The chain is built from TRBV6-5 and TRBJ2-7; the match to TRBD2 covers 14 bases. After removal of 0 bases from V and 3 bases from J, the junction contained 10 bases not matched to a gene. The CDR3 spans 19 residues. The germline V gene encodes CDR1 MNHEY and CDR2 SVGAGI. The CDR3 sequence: CASSYSRTSGRTSRYEQYF. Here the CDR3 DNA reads TGTGCCAGCAGTTACTCGAGGACTAGCGGGAGGACCTCCCGCTACGAGCAGTACTTC.

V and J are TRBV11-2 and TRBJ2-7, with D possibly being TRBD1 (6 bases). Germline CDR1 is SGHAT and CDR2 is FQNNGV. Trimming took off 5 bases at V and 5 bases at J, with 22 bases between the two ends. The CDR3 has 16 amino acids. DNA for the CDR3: TGTGCCAGCAGCCTTCCGGGGATAGCGAAGGGGGACGAGCAGTACTTC. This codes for CASSLPGIAKGDEQYF.

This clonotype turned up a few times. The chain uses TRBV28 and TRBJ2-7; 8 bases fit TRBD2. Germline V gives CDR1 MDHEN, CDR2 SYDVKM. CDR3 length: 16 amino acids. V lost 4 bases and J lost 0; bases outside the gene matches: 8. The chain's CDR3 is CASSSGASGRSYEQYF. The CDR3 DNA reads TGTGCCAGCAGTTCAGGGGCTAGCGGGCGCTCCTACGAGCAGTACTTC. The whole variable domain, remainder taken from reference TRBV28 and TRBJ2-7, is DVKVTQSSRYLVKRTGEKVFLECVQDMDHENMFWYRQDPGLGLRLIYFSYDVKMKEKGDIPEGYSVSREKKERFSLILESASTNQTSMYLCASSSGASGRSYEQYFGPGTRLTVT.

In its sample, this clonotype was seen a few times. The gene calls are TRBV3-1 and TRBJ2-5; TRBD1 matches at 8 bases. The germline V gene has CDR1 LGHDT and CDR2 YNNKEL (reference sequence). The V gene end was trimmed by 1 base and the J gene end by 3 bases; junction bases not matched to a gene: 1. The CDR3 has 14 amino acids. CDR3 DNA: TGTGCCAGCAGCCAAGGGACAGGGAAAGAGACCCAGTACTTC. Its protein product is CASSQGTGKETQYF.